This T cell receptor (beta chain) came from a study of blood T cells in healthy people across ages. Findings and caveats of the study: Greater diversity and more naive CD4+ cells were seen in long-lived donors than in aged donors. Changes in expanded clonotypes were possibly confounded, as the CMV status of donors was unknown.

V gave up 4 bases and J gave up 2 bases; unmatched junction bases: 8. CDR1 is LGHDT, CDR2 YNNKEL, per germline (reference sequence). The CDR3 has 16 residues. This clonotype appeared many times. Its target is not known. For the second PCR, which ran for roughly 6 to 11 cycles, a sample-barcoded 5' primer and a J-beta primer mix were used. Per sample, CDR3-containing paired-end reads numbered at least 3 million. TCRdb processed the 5' RACE reads anew with MiXCR; each CDR3 protein has one entry. This sample has 800,000 to 950,000 distinct CDR3 sequences, with around 36% found just once. The rearrangement links TRBV3-1 to TRBJ2-4, with 7 bases matching TRBD1. The sequence was collected from a man aged 18 to 30 in good health. The sequenced material came from blood. CDR3 DNA sequence: TGTGCCAGCAGCCTGGCCGGGACAGTTTCCAAAAACATTCAGTACTTC. Its protein is CASSLAGTVSKNIQYF.